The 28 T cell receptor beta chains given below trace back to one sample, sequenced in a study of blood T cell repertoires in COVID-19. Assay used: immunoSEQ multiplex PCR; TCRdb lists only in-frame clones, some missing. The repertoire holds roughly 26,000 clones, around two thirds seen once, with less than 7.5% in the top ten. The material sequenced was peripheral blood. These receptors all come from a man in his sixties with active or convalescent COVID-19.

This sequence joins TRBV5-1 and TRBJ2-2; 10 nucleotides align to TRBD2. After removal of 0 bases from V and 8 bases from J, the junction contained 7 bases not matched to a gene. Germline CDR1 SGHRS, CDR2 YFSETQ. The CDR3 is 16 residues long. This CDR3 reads CASSLAASGGPGELFF. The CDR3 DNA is TGCGCCAGCAGCTTGGCGGCTAGCGGGGGCCCTGGGGAGCTGTTTTTT.

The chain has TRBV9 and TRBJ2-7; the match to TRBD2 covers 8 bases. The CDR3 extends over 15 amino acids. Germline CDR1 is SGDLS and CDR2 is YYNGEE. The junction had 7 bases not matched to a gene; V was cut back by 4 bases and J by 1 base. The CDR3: CASSPSGSPSYEQYF. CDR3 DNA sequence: TGTGCCAGCAGCCCGAGCGGGAGCCCTTCCTACGAGCAGTACTTC.

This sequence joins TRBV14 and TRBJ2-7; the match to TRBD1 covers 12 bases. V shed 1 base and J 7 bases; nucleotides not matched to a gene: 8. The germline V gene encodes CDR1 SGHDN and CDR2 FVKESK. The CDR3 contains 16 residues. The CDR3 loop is CASSQGGGTGGPEQYF. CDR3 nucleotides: TGTGCCAGCAGCCAAGGAGGTGGGACAGGGGGCCCGGAGCAGTACTTC.

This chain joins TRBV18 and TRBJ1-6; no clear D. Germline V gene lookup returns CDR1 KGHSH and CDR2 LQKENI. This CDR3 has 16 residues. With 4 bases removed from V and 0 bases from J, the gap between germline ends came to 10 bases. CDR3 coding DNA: TGTGCCAGCTCACTGCTACAGAGCTCCTATAATTCACCCCTCCACTTT. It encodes CASSLLQSSYNSPLHF.

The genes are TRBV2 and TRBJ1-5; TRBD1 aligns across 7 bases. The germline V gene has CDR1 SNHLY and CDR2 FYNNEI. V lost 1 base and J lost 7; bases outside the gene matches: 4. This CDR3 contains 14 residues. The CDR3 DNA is TGTGCCAGCAGTGAAGAAGGGGGCGCACAGCCCCAGCATTTT. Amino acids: CASSEEGGAQPQHF.

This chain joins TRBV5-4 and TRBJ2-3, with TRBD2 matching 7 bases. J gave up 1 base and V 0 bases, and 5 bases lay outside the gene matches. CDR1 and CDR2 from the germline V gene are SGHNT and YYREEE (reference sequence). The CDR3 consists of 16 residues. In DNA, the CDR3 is TGTGCCAGCAGCTTGGGGGGAGGGGACCGCACAGATACGCAGTATTTT. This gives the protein CASSLGGGDRTDTQYF.

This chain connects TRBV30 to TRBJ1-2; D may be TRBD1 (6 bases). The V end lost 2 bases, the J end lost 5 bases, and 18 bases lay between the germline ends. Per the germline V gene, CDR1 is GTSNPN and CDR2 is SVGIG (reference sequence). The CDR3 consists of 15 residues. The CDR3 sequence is CAWSFPHLGTYGYTF. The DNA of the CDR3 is TGTGCCTGGAGTTTCCCGCATCTCGGGACATATGGCTACACCTTC.

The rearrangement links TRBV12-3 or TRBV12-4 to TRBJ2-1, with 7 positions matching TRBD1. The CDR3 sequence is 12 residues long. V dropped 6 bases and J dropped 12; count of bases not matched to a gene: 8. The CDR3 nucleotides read TGTGCCAGCAGGGCCCGACAGGGTCGGCAGTTCTTC. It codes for CASRARQGRQFF.

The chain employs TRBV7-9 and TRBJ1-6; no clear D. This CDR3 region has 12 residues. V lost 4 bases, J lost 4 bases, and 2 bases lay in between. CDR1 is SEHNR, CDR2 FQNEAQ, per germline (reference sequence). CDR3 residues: CASSSYNSPLHF. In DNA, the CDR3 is TGTGCCAGCAGCTCTTATAATTCACCCCTCCACTTT.

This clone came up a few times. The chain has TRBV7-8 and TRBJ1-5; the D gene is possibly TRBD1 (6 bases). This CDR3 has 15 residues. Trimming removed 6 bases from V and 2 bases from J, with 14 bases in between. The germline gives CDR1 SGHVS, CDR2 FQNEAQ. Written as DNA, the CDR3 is TGTGCCAGCAGACAATCCAGGGGTGGCAATCAGCCCCAGCATTTT. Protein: CASRQSRGGNQPQHF.

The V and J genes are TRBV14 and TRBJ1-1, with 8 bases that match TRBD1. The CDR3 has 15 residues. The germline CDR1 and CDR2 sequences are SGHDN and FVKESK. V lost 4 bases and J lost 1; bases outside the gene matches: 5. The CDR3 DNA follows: TGTGCCAGCAGCCCCATCGGACAGGGGAACACTGAAGCTTTCTTT. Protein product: CASSPIGQGNTEAFF.

CDR3 in DNA: TGTGCCAACCTCACATCCCGGGACAGGGGGCGTGGGAACTATGGCTACACCTTC. It encodes CANLTSRDRGRGNYGYTF. The chain has TRBV25-1 and TRBJ1-2; 12 bases match TRBD1. After removal of 10 bases from V and 2 bases from J, the junction contained 17 bases not matched to a gene. This CDR3 has 18 amino acids. Germline CDR1 is MGHDK and CDR2 is SYGVNS.

For the CDR3, the DNA is TGTGCCAGCAGTTACGACGCGGGGAAGGACACCATATATTTT. It specifies CASSYDAGKDTIYF. The rearrangement joins TRBV6-6 to TRBJ1-3; D not certain. The CDR3 is made up of 14 amino acids. The V gene lost 2 bases and the J gene lost 8 bases, with 13 bases spanning the gap. Per germline, CDR1 MNHNY and CDR2 SVGAGI (reference sequence).

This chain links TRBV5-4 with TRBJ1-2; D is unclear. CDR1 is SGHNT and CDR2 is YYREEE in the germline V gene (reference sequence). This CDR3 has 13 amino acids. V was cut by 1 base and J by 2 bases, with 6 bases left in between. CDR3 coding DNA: TGTGCCAGCAGCTTGCCGGGGAACTATGGCTACACCTTC. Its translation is CASSLPGNYGYTF.

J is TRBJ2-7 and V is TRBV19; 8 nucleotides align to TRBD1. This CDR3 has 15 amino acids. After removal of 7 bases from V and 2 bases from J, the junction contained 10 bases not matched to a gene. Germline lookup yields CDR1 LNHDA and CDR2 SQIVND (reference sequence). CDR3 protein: CASTSGQGSTYEQYF. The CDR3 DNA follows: TGTGCCAGTACCTCCGGACAGGGATCAACCTACGAGCAGTACTTC.

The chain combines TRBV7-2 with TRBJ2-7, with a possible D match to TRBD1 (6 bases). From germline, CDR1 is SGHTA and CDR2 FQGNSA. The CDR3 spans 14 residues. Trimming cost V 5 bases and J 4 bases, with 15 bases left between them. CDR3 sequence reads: CASSVLRQVYEQYF. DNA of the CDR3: TGTGCCAGCAGCGTCCTCAGACAGGTGTACGAGCAGTACTTC. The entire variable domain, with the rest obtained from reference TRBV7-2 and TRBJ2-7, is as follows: GAGVSQSPSNKVTEKGKDVELRCDPISGHTALYWYRQSLGQGLEFLIYFQGNSAPDKSGLPSDRFSAERTGGSVSTLTIQRTQQEDSAVYLCASSVLRQVYEQYFGPGTRLTVT.

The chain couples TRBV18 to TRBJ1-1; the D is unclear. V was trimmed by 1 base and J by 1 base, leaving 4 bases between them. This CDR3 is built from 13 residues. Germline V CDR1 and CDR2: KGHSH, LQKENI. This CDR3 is CASSPLQNTEAFF. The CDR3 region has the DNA TGTGCCAGCTCACCACTACAGAACACTGAAGCTTTCTTT.

This CDR3 reads CATKVRAMNTEAFF. In nucleotides, the CDR3 is TGTGCCACCAAAGTGCGAGCTATGAACACTGAAGCTTTCTTT. The chain has TRBV27 and TRBJ1-1; no definite D call. Trimming stripped 10 bases from V and 0 bases from J, with 15 bases between. The CDR3 contains 14 residues. Germline assignment: CDR1 MNHEY and CDR2 SMNVEV (reference sequence).

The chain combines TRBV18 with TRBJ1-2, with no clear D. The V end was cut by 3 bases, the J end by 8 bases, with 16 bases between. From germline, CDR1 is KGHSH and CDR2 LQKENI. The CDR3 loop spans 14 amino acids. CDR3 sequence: CASSPPGPAGGYTF. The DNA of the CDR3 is TGTGCCAGCTCACCGCCTGGACCGGCGGGGGGCTACACCTTC.

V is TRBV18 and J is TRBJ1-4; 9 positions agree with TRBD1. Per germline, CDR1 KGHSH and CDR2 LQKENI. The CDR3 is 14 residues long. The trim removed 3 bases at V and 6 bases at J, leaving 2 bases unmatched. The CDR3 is CASSPDRGYEKLFF. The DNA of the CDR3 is TGTGCCAGCTCACCGGACAGGGGTTATGAAAAACTGTTTTTT.

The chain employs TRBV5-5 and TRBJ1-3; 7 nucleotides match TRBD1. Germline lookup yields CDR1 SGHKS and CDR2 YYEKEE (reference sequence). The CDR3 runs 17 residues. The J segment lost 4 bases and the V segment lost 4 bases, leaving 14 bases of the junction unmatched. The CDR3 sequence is CASSPFVGRGTGNTIYF. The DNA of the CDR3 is TGTGCCAGCAGCCCATTCGTCGGCAGGGGGACCGGAAACACCATATATTTT.

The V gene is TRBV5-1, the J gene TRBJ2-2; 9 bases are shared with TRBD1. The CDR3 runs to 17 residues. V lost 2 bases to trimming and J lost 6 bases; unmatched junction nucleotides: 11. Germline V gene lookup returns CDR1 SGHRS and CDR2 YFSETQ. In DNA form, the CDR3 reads TGCGCCAGCAGCTTATTCCCCGGGACAGGGAGGTCCGGGGAGCTGTTTTTT. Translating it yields CASSLFPGTGRSGELFF.

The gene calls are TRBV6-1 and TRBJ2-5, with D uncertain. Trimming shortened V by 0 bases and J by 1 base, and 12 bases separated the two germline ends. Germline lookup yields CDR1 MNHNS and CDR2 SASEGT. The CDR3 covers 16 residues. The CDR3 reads CASSEALTTSQETQYF. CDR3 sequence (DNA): TGTGCCAGCAGTGAAGCGCTGACAACTTCCCAAGAGACCCAGTACTTC.

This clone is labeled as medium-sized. CDR3 protein: CASSLNPGDSPLHF. CDR3 in DNA: TGTGCCAGCAGCCTTAATCCGGGGGATTCACCCCTCCACTTT. V usage is TRBV7-2 and J usage is TRBJ1-6; TRBD1 might be the D (5 bases). Germline lookup yields CDR1 SGHTA and CDR2 FQGNSA. The CDR3 spans 14 residues. V was trimmed by 5 bases and J by 8 bases, leaving 13 bases between them.

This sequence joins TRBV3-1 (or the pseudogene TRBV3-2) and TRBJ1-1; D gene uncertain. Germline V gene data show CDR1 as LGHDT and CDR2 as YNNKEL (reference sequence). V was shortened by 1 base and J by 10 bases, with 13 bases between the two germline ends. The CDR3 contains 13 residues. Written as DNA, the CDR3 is TGTGCCAGCAGCCAAGGGGAGCGGTGGGGAGCTTTCTTT. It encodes CASSQGERWGAFF.

The DNA of the CDR3 is TGCGCCAGCAGCCGAGAAGCGGGGGACGAGACCCAGTACTTC. This translates into CASSREAGDETQYF. The chain combines TRBV5-1 with TRBJ2-5; 8 nucleotides agree with TRBD2. The CDR3 totals 14 residues. Germline V gives CDR1 SGHRS, CDR2 YFSETQ. V shed 4 bases and J 5 bases; nucleotides not matched to a gene: 7.

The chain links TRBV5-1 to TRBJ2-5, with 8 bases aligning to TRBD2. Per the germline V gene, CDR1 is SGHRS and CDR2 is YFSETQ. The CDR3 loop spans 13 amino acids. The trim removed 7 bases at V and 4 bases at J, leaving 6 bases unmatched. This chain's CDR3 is CASASGSTETQYF. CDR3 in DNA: TGCGCCAGCGCAAGCGGGAGTACAGAGACCCAGTACTTC. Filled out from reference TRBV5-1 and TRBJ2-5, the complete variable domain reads KAGVTQTPRYLIKTRGQQVTLSCSPISGHRSVSWYQQTPGQGLQFLFEYFSETQRNKGNFPGRFSGRQFSNSRSEMNVSTLELGDSALYLCASASGSTETQYFGPGTRLLVL.

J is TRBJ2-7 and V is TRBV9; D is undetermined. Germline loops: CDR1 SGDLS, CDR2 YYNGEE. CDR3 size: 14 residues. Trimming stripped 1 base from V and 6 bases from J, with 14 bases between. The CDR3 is CASSVTPAPGEQYF. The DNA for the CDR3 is TGTGCCAGCAGCGTAACCCCCGCCCCGGGCGAGCAGTACTTC. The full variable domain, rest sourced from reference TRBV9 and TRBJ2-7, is DSGVTQTPKHLITATGQRVTLRCSPRSGDLSVYWYQQSLDQGLQFLIQYYNGEERAKGNILERFSAQQFPDLHSELNLSSLELGDSALYFCASSVTPAPGEQYFGPGTRLTVT.